Shown below are 26 T cell receptor beta chains from a single sample sequenced in a study of cytotoxic CD8 clonotypes in ibrutinib-treated CLL (dated by TCRdb to about 2021). The time point label for this specimen denotes: 12 months on ibrutinib. Library creation used the immunoSEQ multiplex PCR assay. The clones in this table, taken by TCRdb from immuneACCESS, are in-frame only. Not every clone is retained; where verified, under half of the shortfall comes from an unresolved V gene, and the cause of the rest is unknown. For this sample there are 200,000 or so clones; approximately 75% appear just once. About 10% of the sample is taken by the ten largest. The starting material was PBMCs, obtained after 12 months of ibrutinib treatment. These receptor sequences come from a human donor with chronic lymphocytic leukemia.

The genes are TRBV5-1 and TRBJ2-5; 8 bases match TRBD2. With 0 bases clipped from V and 0 bases from J, the junction kept 4 bases outside the gene matches. From germline, CDR1 is SGHRS and CDR2 YFSETQ. CDR3 size: 16 residues. CDR3 residues: CASSLGPAGDQETQYF. DNA of the CDR3: TGCGCCAGCAGCTTGGGTCCAGCGGGGGACCAAGAGACCCAGTACTTC.

V and J are TRBV2 and TRBJ2-1; 12 bases are shared with TRBD2. Germline CDR1 is SNHLY and CDR2 is FYNNEI. The CDR3 has 15 residues. The V segment lost 6 bases and the J segment 2 bases; nucleotides outside the gene matches: 2. The CDR3 DNA sequence: TGTGCCAGCAGGACTAGCGGGAGTACCTACAATGAGCAGTTCTTC. Translated: CASRTSGSTYNEQFF.

V gene TRBV9 combines with J gene TRBJ1-1, with D uncertain. The germline V and J ends were trimmed by 0 bases and 5 bases, with 11 bases remaining between them. Germline V gene lookup returns CDR1 SGDLS and CDR2 YYNGEE. The CDR3 totals 14 residues. The CDR3 DNA is TGTGCCAGCAGCGTAGGGGCATTGGGTACTGAAGCTTTCTTT. As protein: CASSVGALGTEAFF. Looking up the rest from reference TRBV9 and TRBJ1-1 gives the full variable domain: DSGVTQTPKHLITATGQRVTLRCSPRSGDLSVYWYQQSLDQGLQFLIQYYNGEERAKGNILERFSAQQFPDLHSELNLSSLELGDSALYFCASSVGALGTEAFFGQGTRLTVV.

The chain couples TRBV19 to TRBJ2-5, with 8 bases lining up with TRBD1. Germline V lookup: CDR1 LNHDA, CDR2 SQIVND (reference sequence). V trimming: 9 bases; J trimming: 5 bases; junction bases outside the gene matches: 11. This CDR3 contains 14 residues. In DNA form, the CDR3 reads TGTGCCAGCTCAAACCAGGGGGCAGGGGAGACCCAGTACTTC. Protein product: CASSNQGAGETQYF. The complete variable domain, with remaining parts taken from reference TRBV19 and TRBJ2-5, reads DGGITQSPKYLFRKEGQNVTLSCEQNLNHDAMYWYRQDPGQGLRLIYYSQIVNDFQKGDIAEGYSVSREKKESFPLTVTSAQKNPTAFYLCASSNQGAGETQYFGPGTRLLVL.

The chain uses TRBV7-6 and TRBJ2-7; 9 nucleotides line up with TRBD1. V lost 5 bases to trimming and J lost 3 bases; unmatched junction nucleotides: 11. The germline CDR1 and CDR2 sequences are SGHVS and FNYEAQ. This CDR3 spans 16 amino acids. The DNA of the CDR3 is TGTGCCAGCAGCCAAACCGGGACAGGGTCCGTCTACGAGCAGTACTTC. Translation: CASSQTGTGSVYEQYF.

This clone came up once. The CDR3 nucleotides read TGTGCCAGCAGAATTAGTCGGGACTTAGGGGAGCAGTACTTC. Translating it yields CASRISRDLGEQYF. J is TRBJ2-7 and V is TRBV6-5; perhaps TRBD2 as D (6 bases). The germline CDR1 and CDR2 sequences are MNHEY and SVGAGI. CDR3 length: 14 amino acids. V was pared by 6 bases and J by 7 bases, with 19 bases between.

This chain uses TRBV6-5 with TRBJ2-7, with TRBD1 matching 8 bases. V lost 0 bases, J lost 2 bases, and 6 bases stayed unmatched. This CDR3 spans 16 amino acids. The germline V gene encodes CDR1 MNHEY and CDR2 SVGAGI. CDR3 coding DNA: TGTGCCAGCAGTTACTCCCCACAGGGGGATACCTACGAGCAGTACTTC. Translation gives CASSYSPQGDTYEQYF.

This sequence joins TRBV7-6 and TRBJ2-2; D is unresolved. This CDR3 spans 13 amino acids. Per the germline V gene, CDR1 is SGHVS and CDR2 is FNYEAQ. V lost 1 base and J 7 bases, leaving 7 bases between the germline ends. The CDR3 DNA sequence: TGTGCCAGCAGCTTAGAAGGGCACGGGGAGCTGTTTTTT. Encoded protein: CASSLEGHGELFF.

This rearrangement joins TRBV6-5 to TRBJ2-1, with TRBD1 identical over 9 bases. Germline lookup yields CDR1 MNHEY and CDR2 SVGAGI. The CDR3 is 15 residues long. The junction had 1 base not matched to a gene; V was cut back by 2 bases and J by 2 bases. The CDR3, as DNA: TGTGCCAGCAGTTACACAGGGGGCACCTACAATGAGCAGTTCTTC. This gives the protein CASSYTGGTYNEQFF.

This chain connects TRBV7-9 to TRBJ2-3; unclear D gene. From germline, CDR1 is SEHNR and CDR2 FQNEAQ (reference sequence). V was shortened by 6 bases and J by 6 bases, with 28 bases between the two germline ends. The CDR3 extends over 18 amino acids. CDR3 region: CASRSTPLARNKSDTQYF. The CDR3 DNA follows: TGTGCCAGCAGGTCAACACCCTTGGCTAGGAATAAGTCGGATACGCAGTATTTT.

The V and J genes are TRBV7-9 and TRBJ1-1; 9 nucleotides align to TRBD1. Germline lookup yields CDR1 SEHNR and CDR2 FQNEAQ (reference sequence). CDR3 size: 17 residues. Losses at the gene ends were 4 bases for V and 1 base for J; bases not matched to a gene: 10. CDR3 in amino acids: CASSSTRGQGRNTEAFF. DNA of the CDR3: TGTGCCAGCAGCTCGACCCGAGGACAGGGGCGGAACACTGAAGCTTTCTTT.

This clone has a handful of counts. The V and J genes are TRBV5-6 and TRBJ1-5; 10 nucleotides align to TRBD1. Germline CDR1 SGHDT, CDR2 YYEEEE. This CDR3 is built from 15 residues. V trimming: 0 bases; J trimming: 7 bases; junction bases outside the gene matches: 4. CDR3 sequence (DNA): TGTGCCAGCAGCTTGGTAGGGACAGGGGACCAGCCCCAGCATTTT. Its translation: CASSLVGTGDQPQHF.

The genes are TRBV11-3 and TRBJ2-2, with no clear D. Deletions cut 0 bases from V and 5 bases from J, with 4 bases between. The CDR3 extends over 13 amino acids. Germline V gives CDR1 SGHNT, CDR2 YENEEA. The CDR3 loop reads CASSLDSTGELFF. The CDR3 region has the DNA TGTGCCAGCAGCTTAGACTCTACCGGGGAGCTGTTTTTT.

The chain recombines TRBV13 with TRBJ1-5; no firm D call. The CDR3 totals 13 residues. The V gene lost 3 bases and the J gene lost 3 bases, with 6 bases spanning the gap. The V gene's germline CDR1 is PRHDT and CDR2 FYEKMQ (reference sequence). CDR3 sequence: CASSFGNNQPQHF. CDR3 in DNA: TGTGCCAGCAGCTTCGGGAACAATCAGCCCCAGCATTTT.

This sequence joins TRBV5-1 and TRBJ2-6; TRBD2 agrees at 7 bases. Germline V gene lookup returns CDR1 SGHRS and CDR2 YFSETQ. This CDR3 contains 18 residues. V shed 0 bases, J shed 1 base, and the junction held 7 bases outside the gene matches. The CDR3 reads CASSLEASGRSGANVLTF. Written as DNA, the CDR3 is TGCGCCAGCAGCTTGGAGGCTAGCGGAAGATCTGGGGCCAACGTCCTGACTTTC.

The rearrangement uses TRBV5-3 and TRBJ1-4; D is possibly TRBD1 (5 bases). TRBV5-3 is classed as an ORF, of uncertain function. Trimming pared 0 bases from V and 5 bases from J, leaving 11 bases between. The CDR3 has 15 residues. CDR3 residues: CARSLGGTVNEKLFF. CDR3 sequence (DNA): TGTGCCAGAAGCTTGGGGGGGACCGTAAATGAAAAACTGTTTTTT.

The J gene is TRBJ1-1, the V gene TRBV2; maybe TRBD1 (5 bases). Trimming took off 8 bases at V and 1 base at J, with 20 bases between the two ends. CDR3 length equals 16 residues. CDR1 SNHLY and CDR2 FYNNEI come from the germline V gene. CDR3 nucleotides: TGTGCCAGCCGTAGGATGGGGTCGGGGGAGAACACTGAAGCTTTCTTT. It yields the protein CASRRMGSGENTEAFF.

The rearrangement links TRBV5-1 to TRBJ1-5; 8 bases agree with TRBD1. The germline V gene has CDR1 SGHRS and CDR2 YFSETQ. Germline trimming cut 0 bases from V and 4 bases from J; bases unmatched to any gene: 6. This CDR3 contains 16 residues. Written as DNA, the CDR3 is TGCGCCAGCAGCTTGGACCTCAGGGGGCCTAATCAGCCCCAGCATTTT. Its translation is CASSLDLRGPNQPQHF. The entire variable domain, with the rest obtained from reference TRBV5-1 and TRBJ1-5, is as follows: KAGVTQTPRYLIKTRGQQVTLSCSPISGHRSVSWYQQTPGQGLQFLFEYFSETQRNKGNFPGRFSGRQFSNSRSEMNVSTLELGDSALYLCASSLDLRGPNQPQHFGDGTRLSIL.

V gene TRBV28 combines with J gene TRBJ2-1; D unclear. The CDR3 extends over 13 amino acids. Germline values: CDR1 MDHEN, CDR2 SYDVKM. With 6 bases removed from V and 7 bases from J, the gap between germline ends came to 13 bases. CDR3 sequence (DNA): TGTGCCAGCAGGCCCGCGAGTGGGAATGAGCAGTTCTTC. It is translated as CASRPASGNEQFF.

The chain has TRBV9 and TRBJ2-5, with D perhaps TRBD1 (6 bases). This CDR3 has 16 amino acids. Germline values: CDR1 SGDLS, CDR2 YYNGEE. V was clipped by 4 bases and J by 1 base, with 17 bases between them. CDR3: CASSPPSGTTQETQYF. Here the CDR3 DNA reads TGTGCCAGCAGCCCCCCCTCCGGGACAACCCAAGAGACCCAGTACTTC.

In this sample, this clone turned up once. The chain joins TRBV7-2 to TRBJ2-7; possibly TRBD1 or TRBD2 for D (5 bases each). This CDR3 comprises 13 residues. Germline CDR1 reads SGHTA; CDR2 reads FQGNSA. Trimming took 4 bases from V and 5 from J, leaving 12 bases between them. In nucleotides, the CDR3 is TGTGCCAGCAGCTCCTCAGGGAGACACGAGCAGTACTTC. Its translation is CASSSSGRHEQYF.

The chain couples TRBV20-1 to TRBJ2-7; weak D call: TRBD1 (5 bases). Trimming stripped 8 bases from V and 5 bases from J, with 13 bases between. The CDR3 contains 11 residues. The germline gives CDR1 DFQATT, CDR2 SNEGSKA (reference sequence). The CDR3 DNA reads TGCAGTACGAGTCAGGGTAACGAGCAGTACTTC. This gives the protein CSTSQGNEQYF.

This CDR3 is CASRPQGAFFGSPLHF. Written as DNA, the CDR3 is TGTGCCAGCAGACCCCAGGGGGCGTTTTTTGGGTCACCCCTCCACTTT. The chain has TRBV5-5 and TRBJ1-6; TRBD1 aligns across 8 bases. This CDR3 is built from 16 residues. V lost 5 bases to trimming and J lost 10 bases; unmatched junction nucleotides: 14. The germline gives CDR1 SGHKS, CDR2 YYEKEE (reference sequence).

The J gene is TRBJ1-2, the V gene TRBV5-4, with D hard to call. V lost 4 bases and J 4 bases, leaving 8 bases between the germline ends. CDR3 size: 12 residues. The V gene's germline CDR1 is SGHNT and CDR2 YYREEE (reference sequence). The CDR3 DNA reads TGTGCCAGCAGCCCGGACCGCTATGGCTACACCTTC. Translation: CASSPDRYGYTF.

The genes are TRBV5-1 and TRBJ2-7; 8 bases fit TRBD1. From germline, CDR1 is SGHRS and CDR2 YFSETQ. J gave up 0 bases and V 4 bases, and 9 bases lay outside the gene matches. The CDR3 spans 16 residues. The CDR3 spells CASSASTGGSSYEQYF. CDR3 sequence (DNA): TGCGCCAGCAGCGCAAGCACAGGGGGTAGCTCCTACGAGCAGTACTTC.

The CDR3 protein is CASSLLAGGVDEQYF. The CDR3, as DNA: TGTGCCAGCAGCCTACTAGCGGGGGGCGTCGACGAGCAGTACTTC. The chain combines TRBV7-9 with TRBJ2-7; 12 nucleotides line up with TRBD2. This CDR3 is 15 amino acids long. Germline CDR1 SEHNR, CDR2 FQNEAQ (reference sequence). V dropped 5 bases and J dropped 5; count of bases not matched to a gene: 7.